This T cell receptor beta chain was profiled in a study of shared clonotypes between healthy human individuals. Researchers reported that CD8 memory united CD45RO+ cells with CCR7-negative CD45RA+ TemRA cells. For this clone: Its antigen is unidentified.

Profiling relied on immunoSEQ multiplex PCR, and the TCRdb table lists in-frame clones only, not all of them. Among roughly 700,000 clones listed, about nine tenths were seen once. Study conclusions and caveats: The low donor count limited represented genetic and exposure-history diversity. Generally, estimated richness proved larger in naive subsets than it did in memory subsets.

Germline V CDR1 and CDR2: SGHRS, YFSETQ. V lost 0 bases to trimming and J lost 4 bases; unmatched junction nucleotides: 6. This CDR3 spans 15 amino acids. Sequencing used memory CD8+ T cells from PBMCs. This sample's subset: CD45RO+ cells pooled with CCR7-negative TemRA cells. The V call is TRBV5-1, the J call TRBJ1-1; 7 bases fit TRBD1. This TCR derives from a man between 18 and 35 years old in good health. Some clones in this sample may be carry-over from other donors' samples. The CDR3 reads CASSLEAGGSTEAFF. As DNA, the CDR3 is TGCGCCAGCAGCTTGGAAGCAGGGGGGAGCACTGAAGCTTTCTTT.